This note documents a single T cell receptor (beta chain) sequence. The target antigen is unknown. The sample comes from a study of T cells in pancreatic ductal adenocarcinoma. Study results and caveats: Mean clonality was approximately 0.1 in tumors and around 0.065 in blood, not significantly different. This surgical cohort overrepresents the minority presenting with early-stage disease. Compared with tumor, blood showed more total productive templates and roughly 8-fold more clonotypes. Tumors hold more CD45RO+ effector T cells, which may bias toward lower diversity.

Selected pancreatic ductal adenocarcinoma patients had undergone surgery without neoadjuvant therapy. The method was immunoSEQ multiplex PCR; TCRdb's version includes in-frame clones alone and lacks a portion of them. The data contain around 94,000 clones, 90% to 95% of them singletons. Unmatched junction bases numbered 6, after V lost 6 bases and J lost 4 bases. The germline gives CDR1 MNHNS, CDR2 SASEGT. This CDR3 is built from 13 residues. The sequencing sample was made of PBMCs. The rearrangement links TRBV6-1 to TRBJ2-7; 7 bases align to TRBD1. This TCR was sampled from a human donor with pancreatic ductal adenocarcinoma. In nucleotides, the CDR3 is TGTGCCAGCAGCGAGGACAGGTGGTACGAGCAGTACTTC. Its translation is CASSEDRWYEQYF.